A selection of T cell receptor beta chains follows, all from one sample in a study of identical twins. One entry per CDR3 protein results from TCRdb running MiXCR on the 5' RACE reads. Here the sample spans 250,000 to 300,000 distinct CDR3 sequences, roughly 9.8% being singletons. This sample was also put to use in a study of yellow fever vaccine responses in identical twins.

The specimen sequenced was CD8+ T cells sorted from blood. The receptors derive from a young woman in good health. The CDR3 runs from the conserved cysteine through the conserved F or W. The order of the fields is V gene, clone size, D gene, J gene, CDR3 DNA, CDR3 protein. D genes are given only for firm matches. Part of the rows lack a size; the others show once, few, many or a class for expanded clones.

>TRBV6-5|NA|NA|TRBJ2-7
TGTGCCAGCAGTTACTCCGAGGGTTTAAAGGCCTACGAGCAGTACTTC
CASSYSEGLKAYEQYF
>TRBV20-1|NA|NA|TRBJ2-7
TGCAGTGCTAGAGATGTAAAAGACTCCTACGAGCAGTACTTC
CSARDVKDSYEQYF
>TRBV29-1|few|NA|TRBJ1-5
TGCAGCGTTGAGGCCGAGGGCAATCAGCCCCAGCATTTT
CSVEAEGNQPQHF
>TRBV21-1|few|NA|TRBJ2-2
TGTGCCAGCAGCAACCGGGGGCGCGTCGGGGAGCTGTTTTTT
CASSNRGRVGELFF
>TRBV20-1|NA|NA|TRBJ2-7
TGCAGTGCGAGGGACCACTCCTACGAGCAGTACTTC
CSARDHSYEQYF
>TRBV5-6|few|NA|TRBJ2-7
TGTGCCAGCAGCCTTTTTTTGGCCATGGACAATAGGGGCTACGAGCAGTACTTC
CASSLFLAMDNRGYEQYF
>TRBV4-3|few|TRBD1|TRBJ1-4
TGCGCCAGCAGCCAACAACTGAGGACAGGGAGTAAGGAAAAACTGTTTTTT
CASSQQLRTGSKEKLFF
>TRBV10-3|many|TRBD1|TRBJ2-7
TGTGCCATCAGTGAAGACAGGGTGCCGTCCTACGAGCAGTACTTC
CAISEDRVPSYEQYF
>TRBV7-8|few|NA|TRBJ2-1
TGTGCCAGCAGCTTAGGGACAGCCTCCTACAATGAGCAGTTCTTC
CASSLGTASYNEQFF
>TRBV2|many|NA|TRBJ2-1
TGTGCCAGCAGTGAATTTGCCGGTAACAATGAGCAGTTCTTC
CASSEFAGNNEQFF
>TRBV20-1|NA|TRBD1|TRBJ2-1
TGCAGTGCTAGACCTGTGACAGGGCCCCACAATGAGCAGTTCTTC
CSARPVTGPHNEQFF
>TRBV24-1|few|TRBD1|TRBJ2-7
TGTGCCACCAGTGAGACAGGGGGCAAGCAGTACTTC
CATSETGGKQYF
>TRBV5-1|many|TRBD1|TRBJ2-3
TGCGCCAGCAGCCCCTGGGACAGGGGGCTTGCAGATACGCAGTATTTT
CASSPWDRGLADTQYF